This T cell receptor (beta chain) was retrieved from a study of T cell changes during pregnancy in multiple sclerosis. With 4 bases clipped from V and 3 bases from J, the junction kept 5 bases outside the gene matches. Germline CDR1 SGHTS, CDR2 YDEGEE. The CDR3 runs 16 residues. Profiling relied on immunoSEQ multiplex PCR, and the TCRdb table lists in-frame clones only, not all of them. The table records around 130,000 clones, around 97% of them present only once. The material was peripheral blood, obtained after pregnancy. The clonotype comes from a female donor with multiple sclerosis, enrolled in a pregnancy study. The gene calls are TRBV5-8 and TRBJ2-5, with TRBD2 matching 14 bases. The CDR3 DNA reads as TGTGCCAGCAGCCTGGGACTAGCGGGAGAGAAAGAGACCCAGTACTTC. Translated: CASSLGLAGEKETQYF.